Following are 14 T cell receptor beta chains from one sample sequenced in a study of T cell responses to AZD1222 COVID-19 vaccine. Sequencing used immunoSEQ multiplex PCR; TCRdb keeps in-frame clones, though not all of them. The table records about 92,000 clones, approximately 84% of them present only once. This material consisted of peripheral blood, taken on day 0 of AZD1222 vaccination. These receptors were taken from an adult in good health.

Only a few counts were recorded for this clone. V gene TRBV5-1 combines with J gene TRBJ2-3; 10 nucleotides line up with TRBD2. V lost 4 bases, J lost 3 bases, and 8 bases stayed unmatched. Germline assignment: CDR1 SGHRS and CDR2 YFSETQ. The CDR3 is 16 residues long. In nucleotides, the CDR3 is TGCGCCAGCAGCCCGGGAAGCGGGGGGGCGACAGATACGCAGTATTTT. Translated: CASSPGSGGATDTQYF.

The chain recombines TRBV7-9 with TRBJ2-7; D may be TRBD1 (6 bases). Germline loops: CDR1 SEHNR, CDR2 FQNEAQ (reference sequence). V lost 1 base and J lost 5, with 12 bases in between. The CDR3 spans 14 residues. DNA for the CDR3: TGTGCCAGCAGCTTAGATGCAGGGGTGCACGAGCAGTACTTC. Its protein product is CASSLDAGVHEQYF.

The gene calls are TRBV5-4 and TRBJ1-2, with TRBD1 identical over 10 bases. CDR3 length: 14 residues. Germline V gene sequence: CDR1 SGHNT, CDR2 YYREEE (reference sequence). The V and J ends lost 4 bases and 5 bases, in that order; junction bases with no gene match: 5. The CDR3 region has the DNA TGTGCCAGCAGCCTCCTGGGACAGGGGTATGGCTACACCTTC. Translating gives CASSLLGQGYGYTF.

J is TRBJ1-5 and V is TRBV4-1; D not resolved. V lost 0 bases and J lost 4, with 10 bases in between. The germline CDR1 and CDR2 sequences are MGHRA and YSYEKL. The CDR3 covers 15 residues. As DNA, the CDR3 is TGCGCCAGCAGCCAAGATAGGGCCGCAAATCAGCCCCAGCATTTT. Protein product: CASSQDRAANQPQHF.

The chain uses TRBV29-1 and TRBJ2-1; D is ambiguous. Trimming removed 6 bases from V and 6 bases from J, with 9 bases in between. Per the germline V gene, CDR1 is SQVTM and CDR2 is ANQGSEA. This CDR3 spans 11 amino acids. The CDR3, as DNA: TGCAGCGTAGCGCCCGGCAATGAGCAGTTCTTC. Amino acid sequence: CSVAPGNEQFF.

This chain connects TRBV3-1 (or the pseudogene TRBV3-2) to TRBJ1-1; D is unresolved. This CDR3 comprises 13 residues. Germline V CDR1 and CDR2: LGHDT, YNNKEL (reference sequence). Trimming cost V 1 base and J 6 bases, with 9 bases left between them. CDR3 protein: CASSQVYSPEAFF. The CDR3 bases are TGTGCCAGCAGCCAAGTATACAGCCCTGAAGCTTTCTTT.

There are a few counts of this clone. The chain couples TRBV6-5 to TRBJ2-3, with 10 positions matching TRBD1. V shed 11 bases and J 4 bases; nucleotides not matched to a gene: 9. In germline, CDR1 is MNHEY, CDR2 SVGAGI. The CDR3 has 14 residues. CDR3 sequence (DNA): TGTGCCTGCTCCGGGGGGACAGGGGCAGATACGCAGTATTTT. Amino acid sequence: CACSGGTGADTQYF.

This rearrangement joins TRBV6-6 to TRBJ1-5; D perhaps matches TRBD1 (6 bases). Germline CDR1 and CDR2: MNHNY and SVGAGI (reference sequence). CDR3 length equals 13 residues. The V end lost 3 bases, the J end lost 4 bases, and 7 bases lay between the germline ends. The CDR3 DNA reads TGTGCCAGCAGTTATCAGGGGAATCAGCCCCAGCATTTT. Protein product: CASSYQGNQPQHF.

The chain couples TRBV7-2 to TRBJ2-2, with D possibly TRBD2 on 6 matching bases. Germline CDR1 is SGHTA and CDR2 is FQGNSA. The CDR3 is 16 residues long. Trimming stripped 6 bases from V and 4 bases from J, with 18 bases between. The DNA of the CDR3 is TGTGCCAGCAGGCCGAGGGGATCCGGGGGCACCGGGGAGCTGTTTTTT. Its translation is CASRPRGSGGTGELFF. Together with reference TRBV7-2 and TRBJ2-2, the CDR3 gives the full variable domain: GAGVSQSPSNKVTEKGKDVELRCDPISGHTALYWYRQSLGQGLEFLIYFQGNSAPDKSGLPSDRFSAERTGGSVSTLTIQRTQQEDSAVYLCASRPRGSGGTGELFFGEGSRLTVL.

V and J are TRBV15 and TRBJ2-7, with TRBD2 matching over 9 bases. After removal of 7 bases from V and 6 bases from J, the junction contained 7 bases not matched to a gene. This CDR3 spans 13 amino acids. Germline values: CDR1 LNHNV, CDR2 YYDKDF (reference sequence). CDR3 sequence: CATKEREEGEQYF. DNA of the CDR3: TGTGCCACCAAAGAGCGGGAGGAAGGCGAGCAGTACTTC. Combining the CDR3 with reference TRBV15 and TRBJ2-7 gives the whole variable domain DAMVIQNPRYQVTQFGKPVTLSCSQTLNHNVMYWYQQKSSQAPKLLFHYYDKDFNNEADTPDNFQSRRPNTSFCFLDIRSPGLGDTAMYLCATKEREEGEQYFGPGTRLTVT.

The V gene is TRBV19, the J gene TRBJ2-2; no clear D. The ends were cut back, 5 bases at V and 4 bases at J, with 11 bases in the middle. Germline CDR1 and CDR2: LNHDA and SQIVND (reference sequence). The CDR3 is made up of 14 amino acids. In DNA, the CDR3 is TGTGCCAGTAGTCCAGTAATGGCCACCGGGGAGCTGTTTTTT. Its protein is CASSPVMATGELFF. Full variable domain (outside the CDR3, taken from reference TRBV19 and TRBJ2-2): DGGITQSPKYLFRKEGQNVTLSCEQNLNHDAMYWYRQDPGQGLRLIYYSQIVNDFQKGDIAEGYSVSREKKESFPLTVTSAQKNPTAFYLCASSPVMATGELFFGEGSRLTVL.

V and J are TRBV14 and TRBJ2-3; D is ambiguous. CDR3 size: 15 residues. CDR1 is SGHDN and CDR2 is FVKESK in the germline V gene. Trimming removed 0 bases at V and 2 bases at J, with 9 bases between. DNA of the CDR3: TGTGCCAGCAGCCAAGAGCTTGTCCCCACAGATACGCAGTATTTT. Translating gives CASSQELVPTDTQYF.

The chain recombines TRBV3-1 (or the pseudogene TRBV3-2) with TRBJ1-2, with TRBD1 as a possible D gene (5 bases). The CDR3 has 11 amino acids. Germline V gene data show CDR1 as LGHDT and CDR2 as YNNKEL (reference sequence). Deletions cut 1 base from V and 12 bases from J, with 9 bases between. For the CDR3, the DNA is TGTGCCAGCAGCCAAGGAGGGGTCCACACCTTC. It encodes CASSQGGVHTF.

CDR3 nucleotides: TGTGCCAGCAGTTTATCCAGGGCTCCCTACGAGCAGTACTTC. This encodes CASSLSRAPYEQYF. The chain combines TRBV28 with TRBJ2-7, with a weak D call TRBD1 (5 bases). V was shortened by 1 base and J by 2 bases, with 9 bases between the two germline ends. This CDR3 has 14 amino acids. The germline gives CDR1 MDHEN, CDR2 SYDVKM.